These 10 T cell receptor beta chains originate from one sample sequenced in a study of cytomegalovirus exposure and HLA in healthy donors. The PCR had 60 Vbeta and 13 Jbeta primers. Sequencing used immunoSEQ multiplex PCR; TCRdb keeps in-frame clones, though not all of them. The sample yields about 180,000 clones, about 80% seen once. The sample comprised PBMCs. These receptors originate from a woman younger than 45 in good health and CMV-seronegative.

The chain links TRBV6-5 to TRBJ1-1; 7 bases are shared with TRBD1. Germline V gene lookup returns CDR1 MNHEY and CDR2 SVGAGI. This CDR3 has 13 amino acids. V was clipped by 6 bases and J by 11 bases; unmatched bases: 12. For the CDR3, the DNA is TGTGCCAGCAGCGAACCCGACAGGGTCCCTGCTTTCTTT. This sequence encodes CASSEPDRVPAFF.

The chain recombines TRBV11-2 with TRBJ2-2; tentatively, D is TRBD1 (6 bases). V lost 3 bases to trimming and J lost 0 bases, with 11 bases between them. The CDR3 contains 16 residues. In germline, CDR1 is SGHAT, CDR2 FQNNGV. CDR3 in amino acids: CASSFRAGANTGELFF. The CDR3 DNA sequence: TGTGCCAGCAGCTTCAGAGCAGGGGCGAACACCGGGGAGCTGTTTTTT.

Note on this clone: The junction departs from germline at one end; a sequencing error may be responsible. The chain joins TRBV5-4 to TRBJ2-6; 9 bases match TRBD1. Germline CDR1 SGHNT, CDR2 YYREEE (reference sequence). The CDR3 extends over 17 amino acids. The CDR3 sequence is CASTLWTGDVGANGLTF. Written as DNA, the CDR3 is TGTGCCAGCACCTTGTGGACAGGGGATGTTGGGGCCAACGGCCTGACTTTC. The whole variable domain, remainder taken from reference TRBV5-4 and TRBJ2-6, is ETGVTQSPTHLIKTRGQQVTLRCSSQSGHNTVSWYQQALGQGPQFIFQYYREEENGRGNFPPRFSGLQFPNYSSELNVNALELDDSALYLCASTLWTGDVGANGLTFGAGSRLTVL.

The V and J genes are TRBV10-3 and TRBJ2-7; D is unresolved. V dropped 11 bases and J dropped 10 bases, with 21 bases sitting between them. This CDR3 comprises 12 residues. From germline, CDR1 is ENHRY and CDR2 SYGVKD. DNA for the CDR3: TGTGCCGTCACTCGGCCGACGGGTGGTCAGTACTTC. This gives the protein CAVTRPTGGQYF.

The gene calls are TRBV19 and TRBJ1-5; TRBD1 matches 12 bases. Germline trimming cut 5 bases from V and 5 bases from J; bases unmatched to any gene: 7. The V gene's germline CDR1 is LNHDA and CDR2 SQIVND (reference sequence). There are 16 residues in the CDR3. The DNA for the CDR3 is TGTGCCAGTAGTCCTCGGGACAGGGGGCTCGATCAGCCCCAGCATTTT. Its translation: CASSPRDRGLDQPQHF.

The CDR3 coding sequence is TGTGCCTGGAGCTCACAGGGCGTTGAAGCTTTCTTT. Amino acids: CAWSSQGVEAFF. The V gene is TRBV30, the J gene TRBJ1-1; D possibly corresponds to TRBD1 (6 bases). V was cut by 3 bases and J by 7 bases, with 12 bases left in between. This CDR3 contains 12 residues. The V gene's germline CDR1 is GTSNPN and CDR2 SVGIG (reference sequence).

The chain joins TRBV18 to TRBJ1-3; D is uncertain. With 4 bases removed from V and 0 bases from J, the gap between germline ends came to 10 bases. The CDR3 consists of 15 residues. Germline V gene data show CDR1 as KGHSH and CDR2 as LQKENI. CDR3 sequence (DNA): TGTGCCAGCTCACTTGGGCCGAACTCTGGAAACACCATATATTTT. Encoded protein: CASSLGPNSGNTIYF.

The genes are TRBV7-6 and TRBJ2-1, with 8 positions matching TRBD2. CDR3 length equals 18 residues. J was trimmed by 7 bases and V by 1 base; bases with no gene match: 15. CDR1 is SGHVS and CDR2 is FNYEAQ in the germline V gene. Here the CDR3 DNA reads TGTGCCAGCAGCTTAGGGGGGCAGGGAGGTTTAGCGGGGAATGAGCAGTTCTTC. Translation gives CASSLGGQGGLAGNEQFF.

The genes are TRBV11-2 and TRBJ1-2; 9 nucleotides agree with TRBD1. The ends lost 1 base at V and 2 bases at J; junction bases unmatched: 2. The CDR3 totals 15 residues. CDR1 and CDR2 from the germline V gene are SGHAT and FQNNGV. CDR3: CASSLGGTGNYGYTF. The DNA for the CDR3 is TGTGCCAGCAGCTTAGGGGGGACAGGGAACTATGGCTACACCTTC. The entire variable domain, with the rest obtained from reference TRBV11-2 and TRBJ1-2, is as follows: EAGVAQSPRYKIIEKRQSVAFWCNPISGHATLYWYQQILGQGPKLLIQFQNNGVVDDSQLPKDRFSAERLKGVDSTLKIQPAKLEDSAVYLCASSLGGTGNYGYTFGSGTRLTVV.

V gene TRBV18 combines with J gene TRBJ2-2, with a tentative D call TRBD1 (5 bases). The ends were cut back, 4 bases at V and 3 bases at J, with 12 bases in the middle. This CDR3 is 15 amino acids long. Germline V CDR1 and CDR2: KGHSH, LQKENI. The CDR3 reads CASSLLQVHTGELFF. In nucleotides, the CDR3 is TGTGCCAGCTCACTCCTACAGGTCCACACCGGGGAGCTGTTTTTT.